Below, one TCR beta chain is given with its context. Its antigen is as yet unknown. The sample comes from a study of T cells in Graves' hyperthyroidism and ophthalmopathy. Study-level information: Blood from the periphery was taken at initial diagnosis, before any treatment.

General study findings and limits: Most expanded thyroid clonotypes above 0.001 also appeared in blood.

Hyperthyroidism had been newly diagnosed in patients aged 18 to 65, and its duration was under 2 months. RNA transcripts served as the template for amplifying TCR beta CDR3 regions. First-round RT-PCR with HTBI primers amplified the TCR CDR3 region. From the multiplex PCR reads, TCRdb called clonotypes with MiXCR, one entry per CDR3 protein. The sample carries just under 750,000 distinct CDR3 sequences, 35% recorded once. The material sequenced was blood. The source of this sequence is a woman between 40 and 55 years old with Graves' hyperthyroidism.

CDR3 residues: CASSSLPLWRDTIYF. The CDR3 bases are TGTGCCAGCAGTAGTCTGCCGCTTTGGCGGGACACCATATATTTT. The V call is TRBV6-5, the J call TRBJ1-3; D unresolved. V was clipped by 5 bases and J by 8 bases, with 19 bases between them. Germline V CDR1 and CDR2: MNHEY, SVGAGI. The CDR3 is 15 amino acids.